This T cell receptor beta chain comes out of a study of Ad26.COV2.S vaccination and SARS-CoV-2 variants. General study findings and limits: Reportedly, after vaccination the spike-specific CD8+ and CD4+ T cell responses displayed substantial breadth. Vaccine recipients showed a spike-specific TCR breadth that was higher than in placebo recipients.

The CDR3 consists of 15 residues. CDR1 is SGHKS, CDR2 YYEKEE, per germline (reference sequence). V lost 4 bases and J 1 base, leaving 14 bases between the germline ends. Clones were read by immunoSEQ multiplex PCR, and TCRdb kept only the in-frame ones, dropping some. The sample consists of roughly 510,000 clones, around 88% of them appearing once. To note about this clone: Antigen unknown.

Stated treatment: roughly 20 received Ad26.COV2.S at low or high dose, single or two shots; about 5 received placebo; per-sample allocation not given. After the first vaccine or placebo injection, samples were drawn on day 63. The TCR comes from a person aged 18-65 years who received the Ad26.COV2.S COVID-19 vaccine or a placebo. This rearrangement joins TRBV5-5 to TRBJ1-1; no definite D call. The sample here was peripheral blood, taken in a trial of Ad26.COV2.S vaccine versus placebo. CDR3 loop: CASSHGVSRNTEAFF. The CDR3 region has the DNA TGTGCCAGCAGCCATGGTGTCTCACGGAACACTGAAGCTTTCTTT.